This section outlines one TCR beta chain sequence together with its context. This specimen belongs to a study of blood T cell repertoires in COVID-19. The method was immunoSEQ multiplex PCR; TCRdb's version includes in-frame clones alone and lacks a portion of them. This sample has 150,000 to 200,000 clones, with around three quarters found just once. The sample was PBMCs or T cells enriched from blood (not recorded which). This clonotype was obtained from a woman in her fifties or sixties with acute COVID-19.

CDR3 region: CASSFYPGSYEQYV. Here the CDR3 DNA reads TGTGCCAGCAGTTTTTACCCGGGGTCCTACGAGCAGTACGTC. The genes are TRBV27 and TRBJ2-7, with D possibly TRBD2 on 5 matching bases. Per germline, CDR1 MNHEY and CDR2 SMNVEV (reference sequence). The ends were cut back, 3 bases at V and 1 base at J, with 10 bases in the middle. There are 14 residues in the CDR3.